This T cell receptor (beta chain) originates from a study of response to subunit inactivated influenza vaccine. TCRdb itself ran the RT-PCR reads through MiXCR, one entry per CDR3 protein. The sample yields 400,000 to 650,000 distinct CDR3 sequences, approximately 7.7% seen once. Germline V lookup: CDR1 LGHDT, CDR2 YNNKEL (reference sequence). V dropped 1 base and J dropped 3; count of bases not matched to a gene: 9. The CDR3 is 17 residues long. This clonotype was picked up a small number of times. The target antigen is unknown. The study's findings and limits: Every seasonal influenza vaccination brings in few new T cells, the authors suggested.

The V call is TRBV3-1, the J call TRBJ2-7; TRBD1 agrees at 10 bases. The clonotype comes from a man between 50 and 69 years old who received an inactivated influenza vaccine. Material: PBMCs from blood, obtained less than 30 months after vaccination. Written as DNA, the CDR3 is TGTGCCAGCAGCCAAGTGTTCGGGACAGGGGATCGCTACGAGCAGTACTTC. It specifies CASSQVFGTGDRYEQYF.